This T cell receptor beta chain originates from a study of identical twins. Germline V gene data show CDR1 as KGHDR and CDR2 as SFDVKD. V lost 4 bases and J 7 bases, leaving 12 bases between the germline ends. This CDR3 has 13 amino acids. Template switching, a step in the protocol, added a universal primer site, and cDNA carried unique molecular identifiers. TCRdb independently ran MiXCR on the 5' RACE reads; one entry per CDR3 protein. The data show around 550,000 distinct CDR3 sequences, about 15% seen once. This clonotype was counted a few times. Its specificity is not known. Study-wide results and caveats: The authors drew conclusions from cross-sectional statistical analysis rather than following the same donors.

This same sample was also taken into another study, of yellow fever vaccine responses in identical twins. Turning to that study: Reported findings indicate that twins' vaccine T cell responses seemed partially convergent, partially personalized.

The sequence derives from a woman under 30 in good health. The J gene is TRBJ2-5, the V gene TRBV24-1; D remains unclear. What was sequenced was CD4+ T cells sorted from blood. The CDR3 DNA reads TGTGCCACCAGTGAAACCGCCCCGGGGACCCAGTACTTC. It translates to CATSETAPGTQYF.